The clone carrying this TCR beta chain was seen a handful of times. The antigen is undetermined. For TCRbeta, the library was prepared with unique molecular identifiers. TCRdb re-analysed the PCR reads in MiXCR, keeping a single row per CDR3 protein. Of some 600,000 distinct CDR3 sequences in the sample, 13% were seen once. The data are from a study of T-cell reconstitution after alpha-beta-depleted transplantation in children. Losses at the gene ends were 3 bases for V and 2 bases for J; bases not matched to a gene: 5. CDR3 length equals 15 residues. In germline, CDR1 is LGHNA, CDR2 YSLEER. Study-level points and caveats: As was reported, about two months after transplant, alpha-beta T cells came from several hundred expanded graft clones. Surviving recipient T cells and intrathymic progenitors accounted for some patients' high TCRbeta diversity at day 60. Most T-cell counts and diversity one year after the transplant came from T cells that were newly produced.

V is TRBV4-3 and J is TRBJ1-1, with 8 bases lining up with TRBD1. The TCR comes from a male patient younger than 18 who had a stem cell transplant for acute myeloid leukemia, so the T cells may come from the graft donor. The material was PBMCs, mostly from graft donor cells, obtained 360 days after TCRalphabeta/CD19-depleted stem cell transplant. CDR3 sequence: CASSHPGTGNTEAFF. CDR3 coding DNA: TGCGCCAGCAGCCACCCGGGGACAGGTAACACTGAAGCTTTCTTT.